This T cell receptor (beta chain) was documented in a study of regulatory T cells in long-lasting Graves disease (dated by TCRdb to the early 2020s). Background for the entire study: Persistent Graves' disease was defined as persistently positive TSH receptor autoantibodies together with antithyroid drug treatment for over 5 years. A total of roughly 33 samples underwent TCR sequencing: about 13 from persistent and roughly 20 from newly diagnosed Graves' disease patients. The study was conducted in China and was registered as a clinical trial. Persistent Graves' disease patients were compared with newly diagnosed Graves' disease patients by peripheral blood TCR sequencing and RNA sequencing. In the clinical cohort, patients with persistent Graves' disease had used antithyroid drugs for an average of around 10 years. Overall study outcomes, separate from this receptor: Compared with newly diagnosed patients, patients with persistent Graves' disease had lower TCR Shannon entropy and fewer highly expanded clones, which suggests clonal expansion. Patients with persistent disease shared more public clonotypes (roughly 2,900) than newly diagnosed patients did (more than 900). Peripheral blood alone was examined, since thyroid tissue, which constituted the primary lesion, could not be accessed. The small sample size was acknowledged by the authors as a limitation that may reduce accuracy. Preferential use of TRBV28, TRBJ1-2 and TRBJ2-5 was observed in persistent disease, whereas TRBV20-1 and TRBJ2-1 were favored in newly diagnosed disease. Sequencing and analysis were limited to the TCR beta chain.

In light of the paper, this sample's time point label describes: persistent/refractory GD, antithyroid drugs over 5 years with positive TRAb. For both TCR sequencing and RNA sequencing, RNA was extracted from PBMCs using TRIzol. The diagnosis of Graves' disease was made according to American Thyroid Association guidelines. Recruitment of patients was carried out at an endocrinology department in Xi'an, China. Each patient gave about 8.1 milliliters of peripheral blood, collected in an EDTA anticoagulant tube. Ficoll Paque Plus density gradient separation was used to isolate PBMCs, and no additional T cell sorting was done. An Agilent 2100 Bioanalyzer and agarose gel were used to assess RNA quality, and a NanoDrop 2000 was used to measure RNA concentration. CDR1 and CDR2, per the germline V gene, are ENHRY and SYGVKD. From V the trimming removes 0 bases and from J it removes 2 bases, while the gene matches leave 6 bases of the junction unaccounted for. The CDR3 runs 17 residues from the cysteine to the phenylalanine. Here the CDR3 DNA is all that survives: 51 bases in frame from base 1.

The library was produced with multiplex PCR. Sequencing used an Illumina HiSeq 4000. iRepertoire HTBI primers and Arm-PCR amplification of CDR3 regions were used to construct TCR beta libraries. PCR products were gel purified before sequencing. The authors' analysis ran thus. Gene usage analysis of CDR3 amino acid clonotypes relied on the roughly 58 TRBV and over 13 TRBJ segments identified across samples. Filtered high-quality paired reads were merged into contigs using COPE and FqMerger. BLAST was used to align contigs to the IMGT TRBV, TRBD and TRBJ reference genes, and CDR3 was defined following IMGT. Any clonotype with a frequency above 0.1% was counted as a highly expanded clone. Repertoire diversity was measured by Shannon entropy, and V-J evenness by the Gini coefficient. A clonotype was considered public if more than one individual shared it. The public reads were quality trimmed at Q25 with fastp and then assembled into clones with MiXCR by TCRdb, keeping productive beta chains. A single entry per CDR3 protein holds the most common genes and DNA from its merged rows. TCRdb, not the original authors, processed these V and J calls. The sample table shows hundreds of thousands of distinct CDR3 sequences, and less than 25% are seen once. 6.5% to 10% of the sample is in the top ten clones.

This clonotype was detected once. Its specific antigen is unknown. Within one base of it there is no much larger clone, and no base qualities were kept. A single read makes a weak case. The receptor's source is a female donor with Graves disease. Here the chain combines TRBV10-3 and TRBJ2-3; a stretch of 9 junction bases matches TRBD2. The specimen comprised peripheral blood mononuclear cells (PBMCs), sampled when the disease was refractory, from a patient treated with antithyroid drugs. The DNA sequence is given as TGTGCCATCAGTGAGTCGGCTAGCGGGATATTCACAGATACGCAGTATTTT. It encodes CAISESASGIFTDTQYF.